The rows below give T cell receptor beta chains drawn from one sample of a study of beta chain features in type 1 diabetes. Profiled with immunoSEQ multiplex PCR; TCRdb holds only in-frame clones, not every one. The sample yields about 250,000 clones, approximately 11% seen once. The specimen was naive CD4+ T cells from blood. Every receptor here comes from a man aged 30 to 39 with type 1 diabetes. CDR3s include the opening cysteine and the closing phenylalanine or tryptophan. The order of the fields is V gene, J gene, D gene, clone size, CDR3 DNA, CDR3 protein. The D gene is left open where the match is weak. Not all rows give a size; the values are once, few, many and, for expanded clones, a class.

v_gene: TRBV19; j_gene: TRBJ1-4; d_gene: NA; abundance: NA; CDR3nt: TGTGCCAGTAGTATCCGGCAGGATGAAAAACTGTTTTTT; CDR3aa: CASSIRQDEKLFF
v_gene: TRBV7-8; j_gene: TRBJ2-2; d_gene: TRBD2; abundance: NA; CDR3nt: TGTGCCAGCCAGCTAGCGGGGGCCGGGGAGCTGTTTTTT; CDR3aa: CASQLAGAGELFF
v_gene: TRBV7-2; j_gene: TRBJ1-1; d_gene: NA; abundance: few; CDR3nt: TGTGCCAGCAGCTTAGCAGGGGGAGCTTTCTTT; CDR3aa: CASSLAGGAFF
v_gene: TRBV5-1; j_gene: TRBJ2-5; d_gene: NA; abundance: few; CDR3nt: TGCGCCAGCAGCTTGGCAACCGGGATACAAGAGACCCAGTACTTC; CDR3aa: CASSLATGIQETQYF
v_gene: TRBV6-5; j_gene: TRBJ2-4; d_gene: NA; abundance: NA; CDR3nt: TGTGCCAGCAGGAAAGGACTACTCGGAAACATTCAGTACTTC; CDR3aa: CASRKGLLGNIQYF
v_gene: TRBV7-2; j_gene: TRBJ1-1; d_gene: NA; abundance: NA; CDR3nt: TGTGCCAGCAGCTTAGCCCAGGGTTTGACTGAAGCTTTCTTT; CDR3aa: CASSLAQGLTEAFF
v_gene: TRBV29-1; j_gene: TRBJ2-6; d_gene: NA; abundance: many; CDR3nt: TGCAGCGTCCAGGGTTCCGGGGCCAACGTCCTGACTTTC; CDR3aa: CSVQGSGANVLTF
v_gene: TRBV30; j_gene: TRBJ1-1; d_gene: NA; abundance: NA; CDR3nt: TGTGCCTGGAGTTGGGTGGCGGTGAACACTGAAGCTTTCTTT; CDR3aa: CAWSWVAVNTEAFF
v_gene: TRBV6-6; j_gene: TRBJ2-7; d_gene: NA; abundance: few; CDR3nt: TGTGCCAGCAGCAGGGCCGGGCCCGAGCAGTACTTC; CDR3aa: CASSRAGPEQYF
v_gene: TRBV30; j_gene: TRBJ2-3; d_gene: TRBD2; abundance: few; CDR3nt: TGTGCCTGGAGTGTACTAGCGGGGGCCCGCACAGATACGCAGTATTTT; CDR3aa: CAWSVLAGARTDTQYF
v_gene: TRBV4-3; j_gene: TRBJ1-2; d_gene: NA; abundance: few; CDR3nt: TGCGCCAGCAGCCCCAAGCCCGAGGGGGATTATGGCTACACCTTC; CDR3aa: CASSPKPEGDYGYTF
v_gene: TRBV19; j_gene: TRBJ2-3; d_gene: TRBD2; abundance: NA; CDR3nt: TGTGCCAGTAGTATTAGACTAGCAGCAGATACGCAGTATTTT; CDR3aa: CASSIRLAADTQYF
v_gene: TRBV6-1; j_gene: TRBJ2-5; d_gene: TRBD2; abundance: few; CDR3nt: TGTGCCAGTGGACTAGTTGGGGAGACCCAGTACTTC; CDR3aa: CASGLVGETQYF
v_gene: TRBV5-1; j_gene: TRBJ2-3; d_gene: NA; abundance: few; CDR3nt: TGCGCCAGCAGCTTGGCTCAAGCCACAGATACGCAGTATTTT; CDR3aa: CASSLAQATDTQYF
v_gene: TRBV2; j_gene: TRBJ2-5; d_gene: NA; abundance: NA; CDR3nt: TGTGCCGGCTCAATCCAAGAGACCCAGTACTTC; CDR3aa: CAGSIQETQYF
v_gene: TRBV6-1; j_gene: TRBJ2-7; d_gene: NA; abundance: few; CDR3nt: TGTGCCAGCAGTGAAGCGGGGCCCTACGAGCAGTACTTC; CDR3aa: CASSEAGPYEQYF
v_gene: TRBV7-2; j_gene: TRBJ2-5; d_gene: NA; abundance: NA; CDR3nt: TGTGCCAGCAGCCAAACGCAGGGGAGAGAGACCCAGTACTTC; CDR3aa: CASSQTQGRETQYF
v_gene: TRBV5-6; j_gene: TRBJ2-4; d_gene: NA; abundance: NA; CDR3nt: TGTGCCAGCAGCTTTACAGGGTGGGGAAACATTCAGTACTTC; CDR3aa: CASSFTGWGNIQYF
v_gene: TRBV4-3; j_gene: TRBJ1-2; d_gene: TRBD1; abundance: few; CDR3nt: TGCGCCAGCAGCCAAAGCCGGGACAGCTATGGCTACACCTTC; CDR3aa: CASSQSRDSYGYTF
v_gene: TRBV29-1; j_gene: TRBJ2-3; d_gene: NA; abundance: many; CDR3nt: TGCAGCGTTAACACGGGTCAAGATACGCAGTATTTT; CDR3aa: CSVNTGQDTQYF
v_gene: TRBV10-2; j_gene: TRBJ1-4; d_gene: NA; abundance: few; CDR3nt: TGCGCCAGCAGTGAACAACAGGGACGCGCTGAAAAACTGTTTTTT; CDR3aa: CASSEQQGRAEKLFF
v_gene: TRBV7-2; j_gene: TRBJ2-7; d_gene: TRBD2; abundance: NA; CDR3nt: TGTGCCAGCAGCTTAGTTCCTAGCGGGGGTGGCTACGAGCAGTACTTC; CDR3aa: CASSLVPSGGGYEQYF
v_gene: TRBV7-9; j_gene: TRBJ1-6; d_gene: TRBD1; abundance: once; CDR3nt: TGTGCCAGCAGACCGGGACAGGGCGGTTCACCCCTCCACTTT; CDR3aa: CASRPGQGGSPLHF
v_gene: TRBV4-1; j_gene: TRBJ1-1; d_gene: NA; abundance: NA; CDR3nt: TGCGCCAGCAGCCAAGTCCAGGGGCCAGCTTTCTTT; CDR3aa: CASSQVQGPAFF
v_gene: TRBV5-1; j_gene: TRBJ2-5; d_gene: TRBD2; abundance: NA; CDR3nt: TGCGCCAGCAGCTTAGGGACTAACCAAGAGACCCAGTACTTC; CDR3aa: CASSLGTNQETQYF
v_gene: TRBV18; j_gene: TRBJ2-5; d_gene: TRBD1; abundance: NA; CDR3nt: TGTGCCAGCTCACCCCGGGACAGGGCCCAAGAGACCCAGTACTTC; CDR3aa: CASSPRDRAQETQYF
v_gene: TRBV18; j_gene: TRBJ2-2; d_gene: TRBD2; abundance: few; CDR3nt: TGTGCCAGCTCATTCTCTGACAGCGGGGAAGTCGGGGAGCTGTTTTTT; CDR3aa: CASSFSDSGEVGELFF
v_gene: TRBV29-1; j_gene: TRBJ2-1; d_gene: TRBD2; abundance: few; CDR3nt: TGCAGCGTTGACCCTAGCGGGGGTGCGGGGTACAATGAGCAGTTCTTC; CDR3aa: CSVDPSGGAGYNEQFF
v_gene: TRBV6-5; j_gene: TRBJ2-2; d_gene: TRBD1; abundance: few; CDR3nt: TGTGCCAGCAGTTCACCGCGACAGGGGGTCACCGGGGAGCTGTTTTTT; CDR3aa: CASSSPRQGVTGELFF
v_gene: TRBV6-5; j_gene: TRBJ2-5; d_gene: NA; abundance: few; CDR3nt: TGTGCCAGCAGACGGGACACCCAAGAGACCCAGTACTTC; CDR3aa: CASRRDTQETQYF
v_gene: TRBV11-1; j_gene: TRBJ2-1; d_gene: NA; abundance: few; CDR3nt: TGTGCCAGCTCCGGTAAGCGGTACAATGAGCAGTTCTTC; CDR3aa: CASSGKRYNEQFF
v_gene: TRBV9; j_gene: TRBJ2-2; d_gene: NA; abundance: NA; CDR3nt: TGTGCCAGCAGCAGGGGTTTGGACACCGGGGAGCTGTTTTTT; CDR3aa: CASSRGLDTGELFF
v_gene: TRBV5-1; j_gene: TRBJ1-1; d_gene: TRBD1; abundance: NA; CDR3nt: TGCGCCAGCACCCTTGATACAGGGGGCCGCACTGAAGCTTTCTTT; CDR3aa: CASTLDTGGRTEAFF
v_gene: TRBV18; j_gene: TRBJ2-1; d_gene: TRBD2; abundance: NA; CDR3nt: TGTGCCAGCTCACCACCCTCGGCGGGGGGGATGTACAATGAGCAGTTCTTC; CDR3aa: CASSPPSAGGMYNEQFF
v_gene: TRBV7-2; j_gene: TRBJ2-5; d_gene: TRBD1; abundance: few; CDR3nt: TGTGCCAGCAGCCGTTTTTTGTGGCGGGACAGGGGTGGAGAGACCCAGTACTTC; CDR3aa: CASSRFLWRDRGGETQYF
v_gene: TRBV7-9; j_gene: TRBJ1-6; d_gene: NA; abundance: NA; CDR3nt: TGTGCCAGCAGCTTAAACGGAGAGAGACCCCTCCACTTT; CDR3aa: CASSLNGERPLHF
v_gene: TRBV19; j_gene: TRBJ2-2; d_gene: NA; abundance: few; CDR3nt: TGTGCCAGTAGTTGGTATCGTCAGGGGAAGACCGGGGAGCTGTTTTTT; CDR3aa: CASSWYRQGKTGELFF
v_gene: TRBV29-1; j_gene: TRBJ1-1; d_gene: TRBD1; abundance: few; CDR3nt: TGCAGCGCACGGACAGGGCTGAACACTGAAGCTTTCTTT; CDR3aa: CSARTGLNTEAFF
v_gene: TRBV18; j_gene: TRBJ1-1; d_gene: NA; abundance: NA; CDR3nt: TGTGCCAGCTCACCACATCGGGAACCTATGAACACTGAAGCTTTCTTT; CDR3aa: CASSPHREPMNTEAFF
v_gene: TRBV5-1; j_gene: TRBJ2-5; d_gene: TRBD1; abundance: NA; CDR3nt: TGCGCCAGCAGCCGGCAGACAGGGTGGATCCAAGAGACCCAGTACTTC; CDR3aa: CASSRQTGWIQETQYF
v_gene: TRBV4-1; j_gene: TRBJ2-3; d_gene: TRBD2; abundance: NA; CDR3nt: TGCGCCAGCAGCCACACCCCCGGGGGGGGAGATACGCAGTATTTT; CDR3aa: CASSHTPGGGDTQYF
v_gene: TRBV11-2; j_gene: TRBJ2-5; d_gene: NA; abundance: NA; CDR3nt: TGTGCCAGCAGCTTAGATACGGGTTTTCAGACCCAGTACTTC; CDR3aa: CASSLDTGFQTQYF
v_gene: TRBV7-3; j_gene: TRBJ2-4; d_gene: TRBD1; abundance: few; CDR3nt: TGTGCCAGCAGCCCGGGACAGGGTCTTTTAGGTGACATTCAGTACTTC; CDR3aa: CASSPGQGLLGDIQYF
v_gene: TRBV9; j_gene: TRBJ1-6; d_gene: TRBD1; abundance: NA; CDR3nt: TGTGCCAGCAGCATACAGGGGAACGATAATTCACCCCTCCACTTT; CDR3aa: CASSIQGNDNSPLHF
v_gene: TRBV30; j_gene: TRBJ2-5; d_gene: TRBD2; abundance: few; CDR3nt: TGTGCCTGGAATCTAGCGGGGGGGCCCCAGGCGGAGACCCAGTACTTC; CDR3aa: CAWNLAGGPQAETQYF
v_gene: TRBV2; j_gene: TRBJ2-3; d_gene: TRBD1; abundance: NA; CDR3nt: TGTGCCAGCAGTCGGACAGGGGGCTTCACAGATACGCAGTATTTT; CDR3aa: CASSRTGGFTDTQYF
v_gene: TRBV2; j_gene: TRBJ1-2; d_gene: TRBD1; abundance: NA; CDR3nt: TGTGCCAGCAGTGGTTTAGACAAAGGGACAGGGGGCGGCTACACCTTC; CDR3aa: CASSGLDKGTGGGYTF
v_gene: TRBV29-1; j_gene: TRBJ1-2; d_gene: TRBD1; abundance: few; CDR3nt: TGCAGCGTCCTGCAGGGGGGTGGCTACACCTTC; CDR3aa: CSVLQGGGYTF